Reported below is one T cell receptor (beta chain). Its antigen is unidentified. Using immunoSEQ multiplex PCR, the repertoire was profiled, and TCRdb retains in-frame clones only, with some absent. The top ten hold under 2% of the sample, which has about 2.1 million clones, roughly 91% seen once. This sample stems from a study of shared clonotypes between healthy human individuals. About the study: Donor ages ranged 18 to 49 years: a couple of women, a few men. Every donor yielded three CD4 naive, three CD4 memory, two CD8 naive and one CD8 memory plate.

Study-level findings and limits: Researchers found naive subsets generally carried larger estimated richness than memory subsets. Even with large depth, rarefaction showed that sorted-subset sequencing was incomplete.

It was CD45RO-negative cells, positively selected for CCR7, that made up naive CD8 cells, with terminally differentiated effector memory CD45RA+ cells excluded. This receptor was obtained from a young man in good health. Some clones in this sample may be carry-over from other donors' samples. Sequencing input: naive CD8+ T cells from PBMCs.

CDR3 region: CASSQEMTRSGANVLTF. The CDR3 DNA is TGCGCCAGCAGCCAAGAGATGACGCGCTCTGGGGCCAACGTCCTGACTTTC. The V call is TRBV4-1, the J call TRBJ2-6; D is ambiguous. The V end lost 0 bases, the J end lost 0 bases, and 9 bases lay between the germline ends. Germline CDR1 reads MGHRA; CDR2 reads YSYEKL. The CDR3 loop spans 17 amino acids.